Presented here are 14 T cell receptor beta chains from one specimen sequenced in a study of T cell responses to AZD1222 COVID-19 vaccine. The assay was immunoSEQ multiplex PCR, and TCRdb's table has in-frame clones only and misses some. The sample consists of some 150,000 clones, approximately 95% of them appearing once. Sequenced material: peripheral blood, taken on day 0 of AZD1222 vaccination. Receptors originate from an adult in good health.

This chain joins TRBV3-1 (or the pseudogene TRBV3-2) and TRBJ1-2, with 9 bases aligning to TRBD1. The CDR3 runs to 16 residues. V lost 3 bases to trimming and J lost 4 bases; unmatched junction nucleotides: 9. Germline-derived CDR1 and CDR2 are LGHDT and YNNKEL (reference sequence). This CDR3 reads CASSHGDRVVSYGYTF. CDR3 bases: TGTGCCAGCAGCCACGGGGACAGGGTGGTTTCCTATGGCTACACCTTC.

The genes are TRBV3-1 (or the pseudogene TRBV3-2) and TRBJ1-1; possibly TRBD1 for D (5 bases). V lost 1 base and J lost 3, with 9 bases in between. In germline, CDR1 is LGHDT, CDR2 YNNKEL (reference sequence). This CDR3 has 14 residues. CDR3 residues: CASSQVVGDTEAFF. CDR3 in DNA: TGTGCCAGCAGCCAAGTCGTAGGGGACACTGAAGCTTTCTTT.

This clone was observed once. V and J are TRBV14 and TRBJ2-3, with 9 nucleotides matching TRBD2. Germline CDR1 is SGHDN and CDR2 is FVKESK. The CDR3 spans 15 residues. Trimming removed 3 bases from V and 2 bases from J; junction bases left unmatched: 3. CDR3 protein: CASSQASGTTDTQYF. In DNA form, the CDR3 reads TGTGCCAGCAGCCAGGCTAGCGGGACCACAGATACGCAGTATTTT.

The DNA of the CDR3 is TGTGCCAGTTCTCCCGGGACAGGGTATGGCTACACCTTC. Translated, it gives CASSPGTGYGYTF. V gene TRBV28 combines with J gene TRBJ1-2, with TRBD1 matching over 9 bases. The CDR3 is 13 residues long. From germline, CDR1 is MDHEN and CDR2 SYDVKM. V trimming: 9 bases; J trimming: 5 bases; junction bases outside the gene matches: 7.

The genes are TRBV14 and TRBJ2-1; 12 bases agree with TRBD2. The V and J ends lost 4 bases and 7 bases, in that order; junction bases with no gene match: 5. The CDR3 loop spans 15 amino acids. Germline CDR1 is SGHDN and CDR2 is FVKESK. The CDR3 DNA follows: TGTGCCAGCAGCCGCGCCGGACTAGCGGGAAATGAGCAGTTCTTC. It encodes CASSRAGLAGNEQFF.

The chain couples TRBV6-5 to TRBJ2-1; 12 bases line up with TRBD1. V trimming: 4 bases; J trimming: 8 bases; junction bases outside the gene matches: 3. This CDR3 comprises 14 residues. The germline gives CDR1 MNHEY, CDR2 SVGAGI. The CDR3 loop is CASSLGQGAYEQFF. For the CDR3, the DNA is TGTGCCAGCAGTTTGGGACAGGGGGCCTATGAGCAGTTCTTC.

The chain uses TRBV12-3 or TRBV12-4 and TRBJ1-2, with TRBD1 identical over 7 bases. This CDR3 is built from 13 residues. V was clipped by 6 bases and J by 2 bases; unmatched bases: 3. The chain's CDR3 is CASSATGNYGYTF. The CDR3 coding sequence is TGTGCCAGCAGCGCGACAGGGAACTATGGCTACACCTTC.

This chain joins TRBV4-1 and TRBJ2-7; D possibly matches TRBD1 or TRBD2 (6 bases each). The germline V gene has CDR1 MGHRA and CDR2 YSYEKL. The V gene lost 0 bases and the J gene lost 2 bases, with 14 bases spanning the gap. The CDR3 runs to 16 residues. This chain's CDR3 is CASSQEANREAYEQYF. Here the CDR3 DNA reads TGCGCCAGCAGCCAAGAGGCGAACAGGGAGGCCTACGAGCAGTACTTC.

The gene calls are TRBV11-1 and TRBJ2-3; D uncertain. The CDR3 is 12 amino acids. The V end lost 5 bases, the J end lost 2 bases, and 5 bases lay between the germline ends. Germline V CDR1 and CDR2: SGHAT, FQDESV (reference sequence). DNA for the CDR3: TGTGCCAGCAGCCTCAACACAGATACGCAGTATTTT. Its protein is CASSLNTDTQYF.

The chain combines TRBV5-1 with TRBJ2-7, with D unclear. The CDR3 contains 12 residues. V was pared by 4 bases and J by 4 bases, with 9 bases between. CDR1 is SGHRS, CDR2 YFSETQ, per germline. CDR3 DNA sequence: TGCGCCAGCAGCAGGACGGGTTACGAGCAGTACTTC. Its protein is CASSRTGYEQYF.

This chain connects TRBV5-8 to TRBJ2-3; D perhaps matches TRBD1 (6 bases). The V gene's germline CDR1 is SGHTS and CDR2 YDEGEE. The ends were cut back, 2 bases at V and 4 bases at J, with 14 bases in the middle. This CDR3 spans 15 amino acids. The CDR3 here is CASSLKGTNPDTQYF. CDR3 nucleotide sequence: TGTGCCAGCAGCTTAAAGGGGACAAACCCAGATACGCAGTATTTT.

The chain couples TRBV5-5 to TRBJ2-5; the D gene is possibly TRBD2 (5 bases). Looked up from germline, CDR1 is SGHKS and CDR2 is YYEKEE (reference sequence). Trimming took off 4 bases at V and 1 base at J, with 14 bases between the two ends. The CDR3 has 15 residues. The CDR3 loop reads CASSVGSTLQETQYF. The CDR3 DNA reads TGTGCCAGCAGCGTGGGGAGTACGCTCCAAGAGACCCAGTACTTC.

The chain couples TRBV6-5 to TRBJ1-4; D is ambiguous. The CDR3 runs 15 residues. Deletions cut 6 bases from V and 0 bases from J, with 11 bases between. Germline assignment: CDR1 MNHEY and CDR2 SVGAGI. CDR3 in amino acids: CASREDGTTNEKLFF. In nucleotides, the CDR3 is TGTGCCAGCAGAGAGGACGGAACAACTAATGAAAAACTGTTTTTT.

The rearrangement uses TRBV5-6 and TRBJ1-3; D is uncertain. The CDR3 covers 15 residues. Trimming removed 2 bases at V and 4 bases at J, with 13 bases between. The germline V gene encodes CDR1 SGHDT and CDR2 YYEEEE. This CDR3 is CASSFMTQGGNTIYF. As DNA, the CDR3 is TGTGCCAGCAGCTTTATGACACAAGGCGGAAACACCATATATTTT.